This is a list of T cell receptor beta chains from one sample in a study of CD8+ T cells in alopecia areata. TCRdb's table, derived via immunoSEQ multiplex PCR, lists solely in-frame clones and lacks some. Among 100,000 to 120,000 clones listed, around 59% were seen once. Sequenced input: CD8+ T cells sorted from blood. Receptors were obtained from a human donor in good health. CDR3s include the opening cysteine and the closing phenylalanine or tryptophan. A D gene is named only where the DNA matches it firmly. The size entry is marked missing in some rows and otherwise reads once, few, many or a size class.

CDR3 DNA: TGTGCCAGCAGCTTAGTAGCGGGGACAGGGGGTTCACCCCTCCACTTT
CDR3 protein: CASSLVAGTGGSPLHF
D gene: TRBD1
J gene: TRBJ1-6
V gene: TRBV7-8
CDR3 length: 16
clone size: .

CDR3 DNA: TGTGCCAGCAGTTTAGGGGACCCCTCCTACAATGAGCAGTTCTTC
CDR3 protein: CASSLGDPSYNEQFF
D gene: .
J gene: TRBJ2-1
V gene: TRBV27
CDR3 length: 15
clone size: .

CDR3 DNA: TGTGCCAGCAGCGCCTCGGGACTAGCTCTCAATGAGCAGTTCTTC
CDR3 protein: CASSASGLALNEQFF
D gene: TRBD2
J gene: TRBJ2-1
V gene: TRBV9
CDR3 length: 15
clone size: .

CDR3 DNA: TGCGCCAGCAGCTATCGACAGCTCTATAATTCACCCCTCCACTTT
CDR3 protein: CASSYRQLYNSPLHF
D gene: .
J gene: TRBJ1-6
V gene: TRBV4-1
CDR3 length: 15
clone size: .

CDR3 DNA: TGTGCCAGTAGTCAGCAGGGGGGCGGTAGCACTGAAGCTTTCTTT
CDR3 protein: CASSQQGGGSTEAFF
D gene: TRBD1
J gene: TRBJ1-1
V gene: TRBV19
CDR3 length: 15
clone size: .

CDR3 DNA: TGTGCCAGCAGCTTGGCTAGGTCACCCCTCCACTTT
CDR3 protein: CASSLARSPLHF
D gene: .
J gene: TRBJ1-6
V gene: TRBV5-6
CDR3 length: 12
clone size: .

CDR3 DNA: TGTGCCAGCAGGGGAGCCAAAAACATTCAGTACTTC
CDR3 protein: CASRGAKNIQYF
D gene: .
J gene: TRBJ2-4
V gene: TRBV13
CDR3 length: 12
clone size: few

CDR3 DNA: TGTGCCACCAGCAGAGAAGGAGATGGCGGGCCCCTAACCTACGAGCAGTACTTC
CDR3 protein: CATSREGDGGPLTYEQYF
D gene: .
J gene: TRBJ2-7
V gene: TRBV15
CDR3 length: 18
clone size: once

CDR3 DNA: TGCGCCAGCAGCTTGGACGGCTATGGCTACACCTTC
CDR3 protein: CASSLDGYGYTF
D gene: .
J gene: TRBJ1-2
V gene: TRBV5-1
CDR3 length: 12
clone size: .

CDR3 DNA: TGTGCCAGCAGTTACTCCCAGTTGGCAGATACGCAGTATTTT
CDR3 protein: CASSYSQLADTQYF
D gene: .
J gene: TRBJ2-3
V gene: TRBV6-6
CDR3 length: 14
clone size: .

CDR3 DNA: TGTGCCAGCAGCCCCCCTCAGGGAGCCTACGAGCAGTACTTC
CDR3 protein: CASSPPQGAYEQYF
D gene: .
J gene: TRBJ2-7
V gene: TRBV13
CDR3 length: 14
clone size: .

CDR3 DNA: TGCGCCAGCAGCTTCTTCTCCTGGCAGGGCGAAGCTTTCTTT
CDR3 protein: CASSFFSWQGEAFF
D gene: .
J gene: TRBJ1-1
V gene: TRBV5-1
CDR3 length: 14
clone size: .

CDR3 DNA: TGTGCCAGCAGCTTTCGGGGGGCAGGGATTAACAATGAGCAGTTCTTC
CDR3 protein: CASSFRGAGINNEQFF
D gene: .
J gene: TRBJ2-1
V gene: TRBV13
CDR3 length: 16
clone size: .

CDR3 DNA: TGTGCCAGCAGTCTCCTTGTTGGGGAGAGGCAAGAGACCCAGTACTTC
CDR3 protein: CASSLLVGERQETQYF
D gene: .
J gene: TRBJ2-5
V gene: TRBV27
CDR3 length: 16
clone size: few

CDR3 DNA: TGTGCCTGGAGTAGGGCAGGGATGGCGTCTCCCTACGAGCAGTACTTC
CDR3 protein: CAWSRAGMASPYEQYF
D gene: .
J gene: TRBJ2-7
V gene: TRBV30
CDR3 length: 16
clone size: once

CDR3 DNA: TGCAGCGTTGATGGACTAGCGGGGGCCTACGAGCAGTACTTC
CDR3 protein: CSVDGLAGAYEQYF
D gene: TRBD2
J gene: TRBJ2-7
V gene: TRBV29-1
CDR3 length: 14
clone size: .

CDR3 DNA: TGTGCCAGCAGCTATACTACAGGGCTGGGGACCTACGAGCAGTACTTC
CDR3 protein: CASSYTTGLGTYEQYF
D gene: .
J gene: TRBJ2-7
V gene: TRBV5-6
CDR3 length: 16
clone size: .

CDR3 DNA: TGTGCCAGCAGTGCCAGTGGGAGGGATGCCAACACTGAAGCTTTCTTT
CDR3 protein: CASSASGRDANTEAFF
D gene: .
J gene: TRBJ1-1
V gene: TRBV2
CDR3 length: 16
clone size: once

CDR3 DNA: TGTGCCAGCAGCTTAGTAGGGCTCGAGACCCAGTACTTC
CDR3 protein: CASSLVGLETQYF
D gene: .
J gene: TRBJ2-5
V gene: TRBV7-9
CDR3 length: 13
clone size: .

CDR3 DNA: TGCGCCAGCAGCCACCAGGCGGGCTCACCCCTCCACTTT
CDR3 protein: CASSHQAGSPLHF
D gene: .
J gene: TRBJ1-6
V gene: TRBV4-1
CDR3 length: 13
clone size: .

CDR3 DNA: TGTGCCAGCAGCGCAGGACTCCCTGGCTACACCTTC
CDR3 protein: CASSAGLPGYTF
D gene: .
J gene: TRBJ1-2
V gene: TRBV9
CDR3 length: 12
clone size: .

CDR3 DNA: TGTGCCTGGAGTCGTCTGATGAACACTGAAGCTTTCTTT
CDR3 protein: CAWSRLMNTEAFF
D gene: .
J gene: TRBJ1-1
V gene: TRBV30
CDR3 length: 13
clone size: .

CDR3 DNA: TGTGCCAGCAGCGTAGTGGAGGGGATGAACACTGAAGCTTTCTTT
CDR3 protein: CASSVVEGMNTEAFF
D gene: .
J gene: TRBJ1-1
V gene: TRBV9
CDR3 length: 15
clone size: once

CDR3 DNA: TGTGCCAGCAGTTTATCGGGGGTACGCGAGCAGTACTTC
CDR3 protein: CASSLSGVREQYF
D gene: .
J gene: TRBJ2-7
V gene: TRBV27
CDR3 length: 13
clone size: .

CDR3 DNA: TGTGCCAGCATCCCCCGGGGGGGTCCATATAATTCACCCCTCCACTTT
CDR3 protein: CASIPRGGPYNSPLHF
D gene: .
J gene: TRBJ1-6
V gene: TRBV2
CDR3 length: 16
clone size: .

CDR3 DNA: TGTGCCAGTAGGTCCGGGAACACCGGGGAGCTGTTTTTT
CDR3 protein: CASRSGNTGELFF
D gene: .
J gene: TRBJ2-2
V gene: TRBV19
CDR3 length: 13
clone size: .

CDR3 DNA: TGTGCCAGCAGTTTCGGCGGCAATCAGCCCCAGCATTTT
CDR3 protein: CASSFGGNQPQHF
D gene: .
J gene: TRBJ1-5
V gene: TRBV27
CDR3 length: 13
clone size: once

CDR3 DNA: TGCAGCGTTGAGGGGACAGGGGGCACTGAAGCTTTCTTT
CDR3 protein: CSVEGTGGTEAFF
D gene: TRBD1
J gene: TRBJ1-1
V gene: TRBV29-1
CDR3 length: 13
clone size: few

CDR3 DNA: TGCAGTGCTACCTCATCCTACGAGCAGTACTTC
CDR3 protein: CSATSSYEQYF
D gene: .
J gene: TRBJ2-7
V gene: TRBV20-1
CDR3 length: 11
clone size: .

CDR3 DNA: TGTGCCAGCAGCTTAAGAGGAGCCTACGAGCAGTACTTC
CDR3 protein: CASSLRGAYEQYF
D gene: .
J gene: TRBJ2-7
V gene: TRBV13
CDR3 length: 13
clone size: .

CDR3 DNA: TGTGCCAGCAGCTGGGGGACAGGGCAAGAGACCCAGTACTTC
CDR3 protein: CASSWGTGQETQYF
D gene: TRBD1
J gene: TRBJ2-5
V gene: TRBV5-6
CDR3 length: 14
clone size: few

CDR3 DNA: TGTGCCAGCAGCTTGGGGGGCCCCGGGACGGCTACCTACAATGAGCAGTTCTTC
CDR3 protein: CASSLGGPGTATYNEQFF
D gene: .
J gene: TRBJ2-1
V gene: TRBV5-6
CDR3 length: 18
clone size: .

CDR3 DNA: TGTGCCAGTGCCCATGGCTATGGCTACACCTTC
CDR3 protein: CASAHGYGYTF
D gene: .
J gene: TRBJ1-2
V gene: TRBV19
CDR3 length: 11
clone size: .

CDR3 DNA: TGCGCCAGCAGAACAACTGCACAGGGGAACACTGAAGCTTTCTTT
CDR3 protein: CASRTTAQGNTEAFF
D gene: .
J gene: TRBJ1-1
V gene: TRBV4-1
CDR3 length: 15
clone size: once

CDR3 DNA: TGTGCCAGCAGCCCCCCGAACACCGGGGAGCTGTTTTTT
CDR3 protein: CASSPPNTGELFF
D gene: .
J gene: TRBJ2-2
V gene: TRBV11-2
CDR3 length: 13
clone size: .

CDR3 DNA: TGTGCCAGTAGTTCCCCAGGGCCCACCTCACAGTTCTTC
CDR3 protein: CASSSPGPTSQFF
D gene: .
J gene: TRBJ2-1
V gene: TRBV19
CDR3 length: 13
clone size: .

CDR3 DNA: TGTGCCAGCAGCGTCGAAGTGGGGGCTTACAATGAGCAGTTCTTC
CDR3 protein: CASSVEVGAYNEQFF
D gene: .
J gene: TRBJ2-1
V gene: TRBV9
CDR3 length: 15
clone size: .